A selection of T cell receptor beta chains follows, all from one sample in a study of blood T cell repertoires in COVID-19. Using immunoSEQ multiplex PCR, the repertoire was profiled, and TCRdb retains in-frame clones only, with some absent. The sample yields around 130,000 clones, 84% seen once. Sequencing input: peripheral blood. The receptors here all came from a man younger than 40 with COVID-19, enrolled during active disease. Each CDR3 is given with its conserved first and last residue. D genes are given only for firm matches. Clone size appears in some rows only: once, few, many, or a class for an expanded clone.

d_call	j_call	clone_size	v_call	cdr3_aa	cdr3_nt
TRBD2	TRBJ2-1	-	TRBV15	CATSREAGLAGGNEQFF	TGTGCCACCAGCAGAGAGGCCGGGCTAGCGGGGGGAAATGAGCAGTTCTTC
TRBD2	TRBJ2-2	once	TRBV15	CATHTGLAGDGSNPGELFF	TGTGCCACCCACACCGGACTAGCGGGAGATGGTTCTAACCCCGGGGAGCTGTTTTTT
TRBD2	TRBJ2-7	-	TRBV9	CASSASGTTEQYF	TGTGCCAGCAGCGCCTCCGGGACTACCGAGCAGTACTTC
TRBD1	TRBJ1-1	-	TRBV18	CASSTLRQGQDTEAFF	TGTGCCAGCTCAACCCTCCGACAGGGTCAGGACACTGAAGCTTTCTTT
TRBD2	TRBJ2-3	once	TRBV28	CASRPLASGRGADTQYF	TGTGCCAGCAGACCCCTCGCTAGCGGGAGGGGAGCAGATACGCAGTATTTT
-	TRBJ2-1	-	TRBV11-2	CASSRDADTYNEQFF	TGTGCCAGCAGCCGCGACGCGGATACCTACAATGAGCAGTTCTTC
TRBD1	TRBJ2-5	-	TRBV4-2	CASSQDRDREETQYF	TGTGCCAGCAGCCAAGATAGGGACAGGGAAGAGACCCAGTACTTC
TRBD2	TRBJ2-1	-	TRBV6-1	CASSVLGGGRAYEQFF	TGTGCCAGCAGTGTCCTAGGGGGCGGGAGGGCCTATGAGCAGTTCTTC
-	TRBJ1-2	-	TRBV23-1	CASSPPRWQGNYGYTF	TGCGCCAGCAGTCCCCCCCGCTGGCAGGGCAACTATGGCTACACCTTC
TRBD1	TRBJ1-2	once	TRBV5-4	CASSRTGGASYGYTF	TGTGCCAGCAGCAGGACAGGGGGGGCATCATATGGCTACACCTTC
-	TRBJ2-7	once	TRBV3-1/TRBV3-2	CASSFRGSGHYEQYF	TGTGCCAGCAGCTTCCGAGGGAGCGGCCACTACGAGCAGTACTTC
TRBD1	TRBJ1-2	-	TRBV28	CASLAGDRGAGYTF	TGTGCCAGCCTAGCCGGGGACAGGGGTGCTGGCTACACCTTC
-	TRBJ1-4	-	TRBV5-1	CASSGGVDEKLFF	TGCGCCAGTTCCGGGGGGGTCGATGAAAAACTGTTTTTT
-	TRBJ2-6	once	TRBV2	CASITGIAPGANVLTF	TGTGCCAGCATAACGGGAATTGCCCCTGGGGCCAACGTCCTGACTTTC
-	TRBJ1-1	-	TRBV18	CASSPGRNTEAFF	TGTGCCAGCTCACCAGGGAGGAACACTGAAGCTTTCTTT
-	TRBJ2-2	-	TRBV4-2	CASSQDSVGELFF	TGTGCCAGCAGCCAAGATAGTGTAGGGGAGCTGTTTTTT
-	TRBJ2-3	-	TRBV10-1	CASAGQGDTQYF	TGCGCCAGCGCAGGCCAGGGGGATACGCAGTATTTT
TRBD2	TRBJ2-7	once	TRBV11-1	CASSPPAGLAAYEQYF	TGTGCCAGCAGCCCCCCGGCGGGACTAGCGGCTTACGAGCAGTACTTC
-	TRBJ2-6	-	TRBV19	CASGGLFSGANVLTF	TGTGCCAGTGGTGGACTCTTCTCTGGGGCCAACGTCCTGACTTTC
TRBD2	TRBJ2-5	-	TRBV11-2	CASSPKPGLAMETQYF	TGTGCCAGCAGCCCAAAACCGGGACTAGCCATGGAGACCCAGTACTTC
-	TRBJ1-4	-	TRBV27	CASSFADSNEKLFF	TGTGCCAGCAGTTTTGCGGACAGTAATGAAAAACTGTTTTTT
-	TRBJ2-1	-	TRBV21-1	CASTGGAGGGNEQFF	TGTGCCAGCACGGGGGGAGCGGGAGGCGGGAATGAGCAGTTCTTC
TRBD1	TRBJ1-6	-	TRBV2	CASRATGGDNSPLHF	TGTGCCAGCAGGGCCACAGGGGGCGATAATTCACCCCTCCACTTT
-	TRBJ1-2	-	TRBV28	CASSRDYGYTF	TGTGCCAGCAGCAGGGACTATGGCTACACCTTC
-	TRBJ1-5	once	TRBV27	CASSPGTSSNQPQHF	TGTGCCAGCAGTCCCGGGACATCAAGCAATCAGCCCCAGCATTTT
-	TRBJ2-7	-	TRBV6-5	CASTPERKAYEQYF	TGTGCCAGCACCCCGGAGCGGAAGGCCTACGAGCAGTACTTC
TRBD1	TRBJ1-4	-	TRBV28	CASRQGTNEKLFF	TGTGCCAGCAGACAGGGGACTAATGAAAAACTGTTTTTT
-	TRBJ1-3	-	TRBV30	CAWSPDSAGNTIYF	TGTGCCTGGAGTCCGGACAGTGCTGGAAACACCATATATTTT
TRBD2	TRBJ2-7	-	TRBV7-2	CASSFTSGSHEQYF	TGTGCCAGCAGCTTTACTAGCGGGAGCCACGAGCAGTACTTC
-	TRBJ1-3	-	TRBV7-2	CASSSQRQNTIYF	TGTGCCAGCAGCTCCCAGAGACAAAACACCATATATTTT
TRBD2	TRBJ2-1	many	TRBV4-1	CASSSRRGDNEQFF	TGCGCCAGCAGCTCCCGACGGGGGGACAATGAGCAGTTCTTC
TRBD1	TRBJ1-6	few	TRBV28	CATNRGSPLHF	TGTGCCACCAACAGGGGATCACCCCTCCACTTT
-	TRBJ2-7	-	TRBV28	CASSRYYEQYF	TGTGCCAGCAGTCGCTACTACGAGCAGTACTTC
TRBD1	TRBJ1-2	-	TRBV7-2	CASSPGTENYGYTF	TGTGCCAGCAGCCCCGGGACAGAAAACTATGGCTACACCTTC
-	TRBJ2-1	-	TRBV11-2	CASSLDRTYNEQFF	TGTGCCAGCAGCTTAGATCGCACATACAATGAGCAGTTCTTC
-	TRBJ1-1	-	TRBV6-5	CASRPNSMNTEAFF	TGTGCCAGCAGACCAAACAGCATGAACACTGAAGCTTTCTTT
TRBD2	TRBJ2-2	-	TRBV29-1	CSVAGLAATGELFF	TGCAGCGTTGCCGGACTAGCCGCTACCGGGGAGCTGTTTTTT
-	TRBJ2-2	-	TRBV3-1/TRBV3-2	CASSQGSGTGELFF	TGTGCCAGCAGCCAGGGAAGCGGCACCGGGGAGCTGTTTTTT
TRBD2	TRBJ2-1	-	TRBV7-2	CASSPRTSGRHGEQFF	TGTGCCAGCAGCCCGAGGACTAGCGGGAGACATGGGGAGCAGTTCTTC
-	TRBJ2-7	-	TRBV7-9	CASSPQRAGTEQYF	TGTGCCAGCAGCCCACAGAGGGCGGGAACCGAGCAGTACTTC
TRBD2	TRBJ2-7	-	TRBV19	CASSMAIAGTYEQYF	TGTGCCAGTAGTATGGCGATAGCGGGTACCTACGAGCAGTACTTC
-	TRBJ2-7	-	TRBV10-3	CAISKGDEQYF	TGTGCCATCAGTAAGGGGGACGAGCAGTACTTC
-	TRBJ1-1	-	TRBV6-5	CATDGGGTEAFF	TGTGCCACCGACGGGGGGGGCACTGAAGCTTTCTTT
TRBD1	TRBJ1-1	-	TRBV6-5	CASRADRGQSEAFF	TGTGCCAGCAGAGCAGACAGGGGGCAATCTGAAGCTTTCTTT
TRBD2	TRBJ2-7	-	TRBV3-1/TRBV3-2	CASSQASGSDEQYF	TGTGCCAGCAGCCAAGCTAGCGGGAGTGACGAGCAGTACTTC
-	TRBJ2-7	-	TRBV3-1/TRBV3-2	CASSRSTGEQYF	TGTGCCAGCTCGAGGAGTACGGGGGAGCAGTACTTC
-	TRBJ2-6	-	TRBV15	CATGRVKGSGANVLTF	TGTGCCACCGGGCGGGTGAAGGGCTCTGGGGCCAACGTCCTGACTTTC
TRBD1	TRBJ2-3	-	TRBV7-6	CASSQTGALTDTQYF	TGTGCCAGCAGCCAGACAGGGGCCCTCACAGATACGCAGTATTTT
TRBD2	TRBJ2-7	once	TRBV19	CASRRTSGEFYEQYF	TGTGCCAGTAGAAGGACTAGCGGGGAATTCTACGAGCAGTACTTC
-	TRBJ1-4	-	TRBV11-1	CASSLPGGAELFF	TGTGCCAGCAGCTTACCCGGGGGAGCGGAACTGTTTTTT
TRBD1	TRBJ2-7	-	TRBV10-3	CATRQGASPLTYEQYF	TGTGCCACCCGACAGGGGGCTTCCCCTCTTACATACGAGCAGTACTTC
-	TRBJ2-2	once	TRBV6-2/TRBV6-3	CASSYFLGGGINTGELFF	TGTGCCAGCAGTTACTTCCTGGGAGGGGGAATCAACACCGGGGAGCTGTTTTTT
TRBD1	TRBJ1-2	many	TRBV27	CASSWTGGYGYTF	TGTGCCAGCAGCTGGACAGGGGGCTATGGCTACACCTTC
TRBD2	TRBJ2-1	-	TRBV5-6	CASSPPSGGYNEQFF	TGTGCCAGCAGCCCTCCTAGCGGAGGTTACAATGAGCAGTTCTTC
-	TRBJ2-5	-	TRBV7-2	CASSLLWGQQETQYF	TGTGCCAGCAGCTTATTATGGGGCCAGCAAGAGACCCAGTACTTC
TRBD1	TRBJ2-7	-	TRBV6-5	CASSYGQVGREQYF	TGTGCCAGCAGCTATGGACAGGTGGGAAGGGAGCAGTACTTC
-	TRBJ1-5	-	TRBV19	CASSLLRTDYQPQHF	TGTGCCAGTAGTCTACTTCGGACAGATTATCAGCCCCAGCATTTT
-	TRBJ2-4	-	TRBV11-2	CASSFNRERDIQYF	TGTGCCAGCAGCTTTAACAGGGAGAGGGACATTCAGTACTTC
-	TRBJ2-3	-	TRBV27	CASSSTDTQYF	TGTGCCAGCAGTTCGACAGATACGCAGTATTTT
TRBD1	TRBJ1-1	-	TRBV29-1	CSAYGPGGITEAFF	TGCAGCGCCTATGGGCCAGGGGGCATCACTGAAGCTTTCTTT